This TCR beta chain originates from a study of long-term antiretroviral therapy in people with HIV. Study-wide results and caveats: Diversity rose after ART but stayed below transplant donor controls. Blood dating 2004 to 2017 may reflect older ART regimens.

The CDR3 extends over 13 amino acids. Germline V CDR1 and CDR2: MNHEY, SVGAGI. The V end was cut by 0 bases, the J end by 8 bases, with 10 bases between. Researchers ran immunoSEQ v3.0 at survey level. Sequencing used immunoSEQ multiplex PCR; TCRdb keeps in-frame clones, though not all of them. The table lists fewer than 20,000 clones, roughly nine tenths of them singletons. A remark on this clone: Its antigen is not identified.

Everyone in the study who had HIV was treated in the United States. The sequence was collected from a man between 50 and 59 years old with HIV. The specimen was unsorted PBMCs, collected 4.2 years after starting antiretroviral therapy. This rearrangement joins TRBV6-5 to TRBJ1-2; weak D call: TRBD1 (6 bases). The CDR3 region is CASSYSQGGGYTF. CDR3 in DNA: TGTGCCAGCAGTTACTCACAGGGTGGGGGCTACACCTTC.